These 29 T cell receptor beta chains came from one sample sequenced in a study of cytomegalovirus exposure and HLA in healthy donors. The study ran its PCR with 60 Vbeta and 13 Jbeta primers. Some clones are missing from TCRdb's copy, which holds only in-frame ones; the method was immunoSEQ multiplex PCR. The sample has a few hundred thousand clones; roughly 80% are singletons. The sequenced material came from PBMCs. The receptor set was obtained from a girl aged 2-15 years in good health and CMV-seronegative.

The chain couples TRBV14 to TRBJ2-2; D may be TRBD2 (6 bases). CDR1 and CDR2 (germline): SGHDN, FVKESK. This CDR3 contains 16 residues. Trimming took 4 bases from V and 5 from J, leaving 17 bases between them. For the CDR3, the DNA is TGTGCCAGCAGCCCCAGGGACTCATACGATACCGGGGAGCTGTTTTTT. It is translated as CASSPRDSYDTGELFF.

A few counts support this clone. The chain combines TRBV20-1 with TRBJ1-2; D not certain. Trimming pared 7 bases from V and 1 base from J, leaving 7 bases between. Germline CDR1 DFQATT, CDR2 SNEGSKA (reference sequence). The CDR3 extends over 11 amino acids. CDR3 loop: CSGELNYGYTF. The DNA of the CDR3 is TGCAGTGGGGAGCTTAACTATGGCTACACCTTC.

The V and J genes are TRBV6-5 and TRBJ1-1; D remains ambiguous. The germline V gene encodes CDR1 MNHEY and CDR2 SVGAGI. Between the trimmed V and J ends, which lost 2 bases and 0 bases, there was a span of 10 bases. The CDR3 covers 15 residues. The DNA of the CDR3 is TGTGCCAGCAGTTACCTGGGCACCCTGAACACTGAAGCTTTCTTT. Protein product: CASSYLGTLNTEAFF.

The rearrangement joins TRBV2 to TRBJ1-1; the match to TRBD1 covers 7 bases. This CDR3 comprises 14 residues. Trimming took 7 bases from V and 5 from J; bases not matched to a gene: 10. Germline V gene data show CDR1 as SNHLY and CDR2 as FYNNEI. The CDR3 bases are TGTGCCAGCAAGGCCAGGGGGTTGGGAACTGAAGCTTTCTTT. The encoded protein is CASKARGLGTEAFF.

V gene TRBV13 combines with J gene TRBJ2-3; D is possibly TRBD2 (7 bases). The CDR3 length is 15 residues. CDR1 and CDR2 (germline): PRHDT, FYEKMQ (reference sequence). V lost 5 bases to trimming and J lost 3 bases, with 15 bases between them. Here the CDR3 reads CASSRRGRETDTQYF. The CDR3 DNA is TGTGCCAGCAGCAGGCGGGGGCGGGAGACAGATACGCAGTATTTT.

This CDR3 is CASSRDREYGYTF. The CDR3, as DNA: TGCGCCAGCAGCCGGGACAGAGAGTATGGCTACACCTTC. V and J are TRBV10-2 and TRBJ1-2; 7 positions match TRBD1. The CDR3 runs to 13 residues. Germline V gene lookup returns CDR1 WSHSY and CDR2 SAAADI. V was clipped by 6 bases and J by 5 bases; unmatched bases: 6.

The rearrangement links TRBV29-1 to TRBJ2-5; maybe TRBD1 (6 bases). The CDR3 extends over 14 amino acids. Trimming stripped 4 bases from V and 0 bases from J, with 12 bases between. The germline CDR1 and CDR2 sequences are SQVTM and ANQGSEA. The CDR3 is CSVGAGAYQETQYF. CDR3 nucleotides: TGCAGCGTTGGGGCAGGGGCCTACCAAGAGACCCAGTACTTC.

The chain combines TRBV2 with TRBJ2-6, with a tentative D call TRBD1 (6 bases). Trimming took off 6 bases at V and 3 bases at J, with 12 bases between the two ends. The CDR3 is made up of 15 amino acids. Looked up from germline, CDR1 is SNHLY and CDR2 is FYNNEI. CDR3 sequence reads: CASSDYRDGANVLTF. In nucleotides, the CDR3 is TGTGCCAGCAGCGACTACAGGGATGGGGCCAACGTCCTGACTTTC.

The genes are TRBV6-5 and TRBJ1-1; TRBD1 aligns across 7 bases. CDR3 length: 14 residues. Germline V gives CDR1 MNHEY, CDR2 SVGAGI. V shed 2 bases and J 6 bases; nucleotides not matched to a gene: 6. CDR3 sequence reads: CASSYQGVGAEAFF. CDR3 nucleotide sequence: TGTGCCAGCAGTTACCAGGGGGTCGGCGCTGAAGCTTTCTTT.

The chain uses TRBV7-8 and TRBJ2-5, with a possible D match to TRBD2 (6 bases). The J call is in doubt because the DNA end fits TRBJ2-7 better. This CDR3 comprises 14 residues. Germline V CDR1 and CDR2: SGHVS, FQNEAQ. CDR3 bases: TGTGCCAGCAACCGCGACGGGAGCTCCTACGAGCAGTACTTC. Protein: CASNRDGSSYEQYF.

The chain carries TRBV30 and TRBJ2-1, with TRBD2 as a possible D gene (6 bases). Germline CDR1 reads GTSNPN; CDR2 reads SVGIG (reference sequence). This CDR3 is 14 amino acids long. V was trimmed by 8 bases and J by 5 bases, leaving 19 bases between them. The CDR3 reads CAASSWRGHNEQFF. CDR3 coding DNA: TGTGCCGCAAGTTCATGGAGGGGCCACAATGAGCAGTTCTTC.

The rearrangement joins TRBV14 to TRBJ2-7, with D maybe TRBD2 (5 bases). The germline CDR1 and CDR2 sequences are SGHDN and FVKESK. V was shortened by 0 bases and J by 5 bases, with 14 bases between the two germline ends. The CDR3 sequence is 15 residues long. Here the CDR3 DNA reads TGTGCCAGCAGCCAAGAGACCCTAGCTGGCGACGAGCAGTACTTC. This translates into CASSQETLAGDEQYF.

This sequence joins TRBV7-3 and TRBJ2-3; 7 bases align to TRBD2. The CDR3 runs to 15 residues. V dropped 4 bases and J dropped 1; count of bases not matched to a gene: 5. Germline V gene data show CDR1 as SGHTA and CDR2 as FQGTGA. The CDR3 loop is CASSSGLGGTDTQYF. CDR3 coding DNA: TGTGCCAGCAGCTCAGGACTAGGCGGCACAGATACGCAGTATTTT.

The V call is TRBV20-1, the J call TRBJ1-2; 7 bases match TRBD1. J was trimmed by 6 bases and V by 7 bases; bases with no gene match: 5. The CDR3 spans 11 residues. The germline V gene has CDR1 DFQATT and CDR2 SNEGSKA (reference sequence). The chain's CDR3 is CSVIQGNGYTF. For the CDR3, the DNA is TGCAGTGTCATACAGGGGAATGGCTACACCTTC.

The chain couples TRBV19 to TRBJ2-7, with 9 bases that match TRBD2. Losses at the gene ends were 4 bases for V and 3 bases for J; bases not matched to a gene: 7. Germline loops: CDR1 LNHDA, CDR2 SQIVND (reference sequence). The CDR3 runs to 15 residues. This chain's CDR3 is CASSSGGGVGYEQYF. CDR3 bases: TGTGCCAGTAGTAGCGGGGGGGGAGTAGGCTACGAGCAGTACTTC.

The genes are TRBV5-4 and TRBJ1-1; 7 bases fit TRBD1. This CDR3 comprises 14 residues. V lost 4 bases, J lost 3 bases, and 6 bases stayed unmatched. From germline, CDR1 is SGHNT and CDR2 YYREEE (reference sequence). The CDR3 DNA is TGTGCCAGCAGCCGGGGACAGAGGGACACTGAAGCTTTCTTT. This gives the protein CASSRGQRDTEAFF.

A few counts support this clone. The chain employs TRBV5-4 and TRBJ1-6; TRBD1 matches at 9 bases. Per the germline V gene, CDR1 is SGHNT and CDR2 is YYREEE (reference sequence). V lost 0 bases, J lost 6 bases, and 1 base stayed unmatched. CDR3 length: 15 amino acids. As DNA, the CDR3 is TGTGCCAGCAGCTTGGACAGGGGGCTTAATTCACCCCTCCACTTT. This gives the protein CASSLDRGLNSPLHF.

This clone is a singleton in its sample. The gene calls are TRBV6-1 and TRBJ1-2, with 9 bases fitting TRBD1. V shed 6 bases and J 8 bases; nucleotides not matched to a gene: 4. The CDR3 consists of 12 residues. The germline V gene encodes CDR1 MNHNS and CDR2 SASEGT. In DNA, the CDR3 is TGTGCCAGCAGCCGGACAGGGGACGGCTACACCTTC. Translating gives CASSRTGDGYTF.

The V and J genes are TRBV7-3 and TRBJ2-3; TRBD2 aligns across 9 bases. Per germline, CDR1 SGHTA and CDR2 FQGTGA. The CDR3 has 12 residues. V shed 2 bases and J 9 bases; nucleotides not matched to a gene: 0. The DNA for the CDR3 is TGTGCCAGCAGCTTAGGACTAGCGACGCAGTATTTT. Translation gives CASSLGLATQYF.

This clone was detected once. V and J are TRBV7-2 and TRBJ1-5; D not certain. Per germline, CDR1 SGHTA and CDR2 FQGNSA. This CDR3 comprises 13 residues. Trimming removed 3 bases at V and 1 base at J, with 4 bases between. The CDR3, as DNA: TGTGCCAGCAGCTTCGGGAGCAATCAGCCCCAGCATTTT. The encoded protein is CASSFGSNQPQHF.

The CDR3, as DNA: TGCGCCAGCGAGCCACAGGGGGCGCATAGCGAGCAGTACTTC. Translation gives CASEPQGAHSEQYF. The chain carries TRBV5-1 and TRBJ2-5, with 9 bases that match TRBD1. The DNA end lines up better with TRBJ2-7; the J call may be wrong. The CDR3 contains 14 residues. The germline V gene encodes CDR1 SGHRS and CDR2 YFSETQ.

V usage is TRBV5-4 and J usage is TRBJ2-3; the match to TRBD2 covers 7 bases. The germline gives CDR1 SGHNT, CDR2 YYREEE (reference sequence). The CDR3 has 16 residues. V lost 3 bases and J lost 3; bases outside the gene matches: 10. Here the CDR3 reads CASSSPGGRLTDTQYF. Written as DNA, the CDR3 is TGTGCCAGCAGCTCCCCCGGCGGGAGATTAACAGATACGCAGTATTTT. The full variable domain, rest sourced from reference TRBV5-4 and TRBJ2-3, is ETGVTQSPTHLIKTRGQQVTLRCSSQSGHNTVSWYQQALGQGPQFIFQYYREEENGRGNFPPRFSGLQFPNYSSELNVNALELDDSALYLCASSSPGGRLTDTQYFGPGTRLTVL.

J is TRBJ2-1 and V is TRBV9, with a weak D call TRBD2 (5 bases). Trimming cost V 4 bases and J 2 bases, with 19 bases left between them. Germline V gene sequence: CDR1 SGDLS, CDR2 YYNGEE. There are 17 residues in the CDR3. This CDR3 reads CASSSQRLMTTYNEQFF. The DNA of the CDR3 is TGTGCCAGCAGCTCCCAGCGGCTCATGACCACCTACAATGAGCAGTTCTTC.

The J gene is TRBJ1-1, the V gene TRBV19, with D tentatively TRBD1 (6 bases). Between the trimmed V and J ends, which lost 7 bases and 0 bases, there was a span of 21 bases. CDR1 is LNHDA and CDR2 is SQIVND in the germline V gene (reference sequence). CDR3 length: 17 amino acids. Here the CDR3 reads CASTQGQGRNLNTEAFF. CDR3 in DNA: TGTGCCAGTACCCAAGGGCAGGGGCGAAACCTGAACACTGAAGCTTTCTTT.

The chain carries TRBV25-1 and TRBJ2-5; TRBD2 matches at 7 bases. The ends lost 0 bases at V and 3 bases at J; junction bases unmatched: 4. This CDR3 has 15 residues. CDR1 MGHDK and CDR2 SYGVNS come from the germline V gene. CDR3 nucleotides: TGTGCCAGCAGTGAATATGGGCTAGCGGAAGAGACCCAGTACTTC. Protein: CASSEYGLAEETQYF.

The chain carries TRBV6-1 and TRBJ1-1; possibly TRBD1 for D (5 bases). V was trimmed by 6 bases and J by 4 bases, leaving 12 bases between them. The germline gives CDR1 MNHNS, CDR2 SASEGT. This CDR3 is 13 amino acids long. CDR3 nucleotide sequence: TGTGCCAGCAGGCGTAACAGGCGCACTGAAGCTTTCTTT. Protein sequence: CASRRNRRTEAFF.

This clone was counted between two and nine times. The chain has TRBV6-1 and TRBJ1-5; 8 nucleotides line up with TRBD1. In germline, CDR1 is MNHNS, CDR2 SASEGT. V lost 6 bases to trimming and J lost 4 bases; unmatched junction nucleotides: 8. This CDR3 has 15 amino acids. Here the CDR3 reads CASRDRASGNQPQHF. Written as DNA, the CDR3 is TGTGCCAGCAGGGACAGGGCTTCGGGAAATCAGCCCCAGCATTTT.

The genes are TRBV6-5 and TRBJ2-7, with D maybe TRBD2 (6 bases). Per germline, CDR1 MNHEY and CDR2 SVGAGI. The CDR3 is 14 amino acids. V lost 3 bases to trimming and J lost 3 bases, with 12 bases between them. CDR3 protein: CASSYATSSYEQYF. CDR3 coding DNA: TGTGCCAGCAGTTATGCTACTAGCAGCTACGAGCAGTACTTC.

CDR3 sequence reads: CASSASGSHGYTF. The CDR3 coding sequence is TGTGCCAGCAGCGCGTCAGGGTCCCATGGCTACACCTTC. This chain joins TRBV7-9 and TRBJ1-2; TRBD1 might be the D (5 bases). The germline V and J ends were trimmed by 5 bases and 6 bases, with 13 bases remaining between them. The germline gives CDR1 SEHNR, CDR2 FQNEAQ (reference sequence). The CDR3 runs to 13 residues.